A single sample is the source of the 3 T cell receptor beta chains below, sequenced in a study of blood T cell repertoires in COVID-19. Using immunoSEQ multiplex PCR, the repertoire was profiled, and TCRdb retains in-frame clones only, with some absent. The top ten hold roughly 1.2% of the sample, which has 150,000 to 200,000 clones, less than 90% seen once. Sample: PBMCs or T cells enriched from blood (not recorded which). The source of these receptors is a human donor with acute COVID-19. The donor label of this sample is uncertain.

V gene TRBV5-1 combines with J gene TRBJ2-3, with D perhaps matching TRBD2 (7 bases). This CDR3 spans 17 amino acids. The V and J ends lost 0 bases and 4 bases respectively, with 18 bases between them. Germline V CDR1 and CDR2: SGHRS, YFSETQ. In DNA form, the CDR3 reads TGCGCCAGCAGCTTGGAAGGGCGGGGGCTAGGGTCAGATACGCAGTATTTT. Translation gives CASSLEGRGLGSDTQYF.

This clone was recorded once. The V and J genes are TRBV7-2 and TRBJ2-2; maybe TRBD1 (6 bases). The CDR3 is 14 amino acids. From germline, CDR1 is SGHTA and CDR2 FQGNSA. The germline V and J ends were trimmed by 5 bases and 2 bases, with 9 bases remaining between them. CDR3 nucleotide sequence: TGTGCCAGCAGCCCCGGGACAAACACCGGGGAGCTGTTTTTT. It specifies CASSPGTNTGELFF. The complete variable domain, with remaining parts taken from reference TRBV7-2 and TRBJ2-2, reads GAGVSQSPSNKVTEKGKDVELRCDPISGHTALYWYRQSLGQGLEFLIYFQGNSAPDKSGLPSDRFSAERTGGSVSTLTIQRTQQEDSAVYLCASSPGTNTGELFFGEGSRLTVL.

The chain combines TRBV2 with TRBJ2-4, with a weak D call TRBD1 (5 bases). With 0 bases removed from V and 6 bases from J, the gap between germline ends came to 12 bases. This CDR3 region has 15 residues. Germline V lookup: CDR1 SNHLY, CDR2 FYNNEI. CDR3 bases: TGTGCCAGCAGTGAAGCGCAAGGGGTTCTAAACATTCAGTACTTC. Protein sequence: CASSEAQGVLNIQYF.